Each of the 16 T cell receptor beta chains below was sequenced from the same sample in a study of T cell responses to AZD1222 COVID-19 vaccine. Here immunoSEQ multiplex PCR was the method, and the copy in TCRdb shows in-frame clones only, minus some. The data contain around 150,000 clones, around 90% of them singletons. The sequenced sample was peripheral blood, obtained 28 days after the second AZD1222 dose. These receptors were obtained from an adult who received the AZD1222 COVID-19 vaccine.

The chain uses TRBV6-5 and TRBJ1-6; 9 bases match TRBD1. Germline V gene lookup returns CDR1 MNHEY and CDR2 SVGAGI. Unmatched junction bases numbered 9, after V lost 2 bases and J lost 10 bases. The length of the CDR3 is 16 residues. CDR3 DNA sequence: TGTGCCAGCAGTTACCGACCGGGACAGGGTAGATCACCCCTCCACTTT. Translation gives CASSYRPGQGRSPLHF.

The chain has TRBV29-1 and TRBJ2-7, with D possibly TRBD1 on 5 matching bases. CDR1 is SQVTM and CDR2 is ANQGSEA in the germline V gene. This CDR3 has 12 amino acids. V was clipped by 3 bases and J by 6 bases, with 12 bases between them. In DNA form, the CDR3 reads TGCAGCGTTGAGACGACAGTGCCCGAGCAGTACTTC. Residues: CSVETTVPEQYF.

This clone was seen only a few times. This chain connects TRBV27 to TRBJ2-5; D is unresolved. Germline V lookup: CDR1 MNHEY, CDR2 SMNVEV (reference sequence). Trimming removed 4 bases at V and 0 bases at J, with 9 bases between. CDR3 length: 14 residues. The DNA for the CDR3 is TGTGCCAGCAGTTCTTCCCCGTACCAAGAGACCCAGTACTTC. As protein: CASSSSPYQETQYF.

This clone was counted a single time. This sequence joins TRBV24-1 and TRBJ1-2; D not resolved. Germline CDR1 KGHDR, CDR2 SFDVKD. The CDR3 extends over 13 amino acids. Trimming pared 1 base from V and 7 bases from J, leaving 9 bases between. The CDR3 coding sequence is TGTGCCACCAGTGATTTAGGCAGATCTGGCTACACCTTC. Amino acid sequence: CATSDLGRSGYTF.

Details on this clone: Other DNA sequences from this sample encode an identical CDR3 as well. This chain uses TRBV12-3 or TRBV12-4 with TRBJ2-7; D unclear. V shed 2 bases and J shed 4 bases, with 3 bases lying between them. The CDR3 sequence is 11 residues long. The CDR3 sequence is CASSLTYEQYF. CDR3 DNA sequence: TGTGCCAGCAGTTTAACTTACGAGCAGTACTTC.

The V and J genes are TRBV7-2 and TRBJ2-5; a possible D gene is TRBD2 (6 bases). This CDR3 is built from 17 residues. Germline V gene lookup returns CDR1 SGHTA and CDR2 FQGNSA. Trimming took off 5 bases at V and 5 bases at J, with 24 bases between the two ends. The CDR3 bases are TGTGCCAGCAGCCAGGGACTTCGCGCCTCTACGGAGGAGACCCAGTACTTC. This gives the protein CASSQGLRASTEETQYF.

This chain joins TRBV2 and TRBJ2-1; TRBD1 matches at 8 bases. The CDR3 spans 15 residues. CDR1 and CDR2 from the germline V gene are SNHLY and FYNNEI. Trimming cost V 7 bases and J 5 bases; bases outside gene matches: 10. The CDR3 coding sequence is TGTGCCAGCAATACTCCGGGACAGGAAAACAATGAGCAGTTCTTC. It yields the protein CASNTPGQENNEQFF.

J is TRBJ2-6 and V is TRBV13, with 9 nucleotides matching TRBD1. CDR3 length equals 18 residues. Germline V gene sequence: CDR1 PRHDT, CDR2 FYEKMQ (reference sequence). V lost 2 bases and J lost 0; bases outside the gene matches: 5. CDR3 amino acids: CASSLTGQGFSGANVLTF. In DNA, the CDR3 is TGTGCCAGCAGCTTAACGGGACAGGGATTCTCTGGGGCCAACGTCCTGACTTTC.

The chain has TRBV27 and TRBJ1-1; 8 bases align to TRBD1. V lost 5 bases, J lost 1 base, and 0 bases stayed unmatched. The germline V gene has CDR1 MNHEY and CDR2 SMNVEV (reference sequence). The CDR3 has 13 amino acids. The CDR3 here is CASSQGANTEAFF. CDR3 in DNA: TGTGCCAGCAGTCAGGGGGCGAACACTGAAGCTTTCTTT.

The genes are TRBV7-9 and TRBJ1-2; 10 bases match TRBD1. Germline V gene data show CDR1 as SEHNR and CDR2 as FQNEAQ (reference sequence). This CDR3 has 14 residues. J lost 7 bases, V lost 0 bases, and 2 bases had no gene match. DNA for the CDR3: TGTGCCAGCAGCTTAGCGGGGACAGGGGTTGGCTACACCTTC. Its protein is CASSLAGTGVGYTF.

The gene calls are TRBV4-2 and TRBJ1-5; TRBD1 matches 7 bases. The germline V gene encodes CDR1 LGHNA and CDR2 YNFKEQ. This CDR3 spans 17 amino acids. The ends lost 1 base at V and 0 bases at J; junction bases unmatched: 6. The CDR3 DNA is TGTGCCAGCAGCCAAGGGGACAGCCCATATAGCAATCAGCCCCAGCATTTT. This translates into CASSQGDSPYSNQPQHF.

The CDR3 here is CASSHGQGYGYTF. DNA of the CDR3: TGTGCCAGCAGCCACGGCCAGGGGTATGGCTACACCTTC. The gene calls are TRBV11-1 and TRBJ1-2; TRBD1 is a possible D gene (6 bases). V shed 5 bases and J shed 5 bases, with 12 bases lying between them. Germline-derived CDR1 and CDR2 are SGHAT and FQDESV (reference sequence). The CDR3 consists of 13 residues.

The rearrangement uses TRBV19 and TRBJ2-2; D gene unclear. The ends were cut back, 5 bases at V and 1 base at J, with 8 bases in the middle. Germline CDR1 LNHDA, CDR2 SQIVND (reference sequence). The CDR3 consists of 14 residues. The CDR3 is CASSPTQNTGELFF. In nucleotides, the CDR3 is TGTGCCAGTAGTCCGACACAGAACACCGGGGAGCTGTTTTTT.

The V and J genes are TRBV18 and TRBJ1-5, with 12 nucleotides matching TRBD1. The J segment lost 5 bases and the V segment lost 0 bases, leaving 2 bases of the junction unmatched. Germline CDR1 and CDR2: KGHSH and LQKENI. This CDR3 spans 16 amino acids. In DNA, the CDR3 is TGTGCCAGCTCACCACCGGGACAGGGGGCCTATCAGCCCCAGCATTTT. This encodes CASSPPGQGAYQPQHF. The whole variable domain, remainder taken from reference TRBV18 and TRBJ1-5, is NAGVMQNPRHLVRRRGQEARLRCSPMKGHSHVYWYRQLPEEGLKFMVYLQKENIIDESGMPKERFSAEFPKEGPSILRIQQVVRGDSAAYFCASSPPGQGAYQPQHFGDGTRLSIL.

This chain joins TRBV2 and TRBJ1-2; D is undetermined. CDR3 size: 12 residues. CDR1 is SNHLY and CDR2 is FYNNEI in the germline V gene. The V gene lost 3 bases and the J gene lost 2 bases, with 4 bases spanning the gap. For the CDR3, the DNA is TGTGCCAGCAGTGACAGCAACTATGGCTACACCTTC. Amino acid sequence: CASSDSNYGYTF. Looking up the rest from reference TRBV2 and TRBJ1-2 gives the full variable domain: EPEVTQTPSHQVTQMGQEVILRCVPISNHLYFYWYRQILGQKVEFLVSFYNNEISEKSEIFDDQFSVERPDGSNFTLKIRSTKLEDSAMYFCASSDSNYGYTFGSGTRLTVV.

The chain recombines TRBV5-6 with TRBJ2-1, with D possibly TRBD2 on 5 matching bases. CDR1 is SGHDT and CDR2 is YYEEEE in the germline V gene. The CDR3 has 13 residues. V lost 4 bases and J lost 5, with 10 bases in between. In DNA, the CDR3 is TGTGCCAGCAGCCCGGACTGGAACAATGAGCAGTTCTTC. Its protein is CASSPDWNNEQFF.